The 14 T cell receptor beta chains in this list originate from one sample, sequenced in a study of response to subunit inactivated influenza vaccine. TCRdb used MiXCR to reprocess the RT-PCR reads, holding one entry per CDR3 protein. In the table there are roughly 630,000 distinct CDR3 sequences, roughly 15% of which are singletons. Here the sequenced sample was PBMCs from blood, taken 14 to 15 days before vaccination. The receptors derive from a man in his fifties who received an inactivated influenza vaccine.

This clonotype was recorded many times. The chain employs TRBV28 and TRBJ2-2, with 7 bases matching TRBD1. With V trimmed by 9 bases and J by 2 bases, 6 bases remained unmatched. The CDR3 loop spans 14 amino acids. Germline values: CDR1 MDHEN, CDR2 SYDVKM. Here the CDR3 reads CASRAGGNTGELFF. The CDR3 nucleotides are TGTGCCAGTCGCGCAGGGGGAAACACCGGGGAGCTGTTTTTT.

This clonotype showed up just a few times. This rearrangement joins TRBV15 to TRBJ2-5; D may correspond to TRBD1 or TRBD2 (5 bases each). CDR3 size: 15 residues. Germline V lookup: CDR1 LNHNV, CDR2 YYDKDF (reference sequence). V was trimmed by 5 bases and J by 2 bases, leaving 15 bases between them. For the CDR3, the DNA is TGTGCCACCAGCTGGGGACCAAAACCACAAGAGACCCAGTACTTC. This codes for CATSWGPKPQETQYF.

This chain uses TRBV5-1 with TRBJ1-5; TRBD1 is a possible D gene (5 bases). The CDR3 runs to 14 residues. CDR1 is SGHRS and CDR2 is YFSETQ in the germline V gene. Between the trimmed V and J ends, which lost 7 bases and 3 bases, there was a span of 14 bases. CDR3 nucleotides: TGCGCCAGCGGATACCTAGGGGACAATCAGCCCCAGCATTTT. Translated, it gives CASGYLGDNQPQHF.

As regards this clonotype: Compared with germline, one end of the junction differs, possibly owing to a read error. CDR3 region: CSVHLAKRSSYEQCF. The CDR3 DNA reads TGCAGCGTTCATCTGGCTAAACGAAGCTCCTACGAGCAGTGCTTC. This chain uses TRBV29-1 with TRBJ2-7; D unresolved. Germline V gene sequence: CDR1 SQVTM, CDR2 ANQGSEA. CDR3 length: 15 amino acids.

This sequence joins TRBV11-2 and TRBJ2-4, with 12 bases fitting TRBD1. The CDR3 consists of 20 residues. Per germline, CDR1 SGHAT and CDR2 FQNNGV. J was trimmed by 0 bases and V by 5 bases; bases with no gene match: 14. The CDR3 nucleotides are TGTGCCAGCAGCCCCCCTGGTTGGGGACAGGGGGCGGTAGCCAAAAACATTCAGTACTTC. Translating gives CASSPPGWGQGAVAKNIQYF. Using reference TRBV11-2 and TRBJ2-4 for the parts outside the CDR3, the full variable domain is EAGVAQSPRYKIIEKRQSVAFWCNPISGHATLYWYQQILGQGPKLLIQFQNNGVVDDSQLPKDRFSAERLKGVDSTLKIQPAKLEDSAVYLCASSPPGWGQGAVAKNIQYFGAGTRLSVL.

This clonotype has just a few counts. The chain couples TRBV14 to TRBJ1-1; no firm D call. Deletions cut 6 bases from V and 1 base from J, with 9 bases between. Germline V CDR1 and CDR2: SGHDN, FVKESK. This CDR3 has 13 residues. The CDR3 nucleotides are TGTGCCAGCAGGCCAAACACGAACACTGAAGCTTTCTTT. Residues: CASRPNTNTEAFF.

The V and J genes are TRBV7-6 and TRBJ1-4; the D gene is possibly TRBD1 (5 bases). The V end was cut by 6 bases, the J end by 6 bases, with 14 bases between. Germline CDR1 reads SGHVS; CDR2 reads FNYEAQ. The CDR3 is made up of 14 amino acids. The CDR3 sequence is CASRAGTHDEKLFF. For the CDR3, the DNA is TGTGCCAGCAGGGCCGGGACTCACGATGAAAAACTGTTTTTT.

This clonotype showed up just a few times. Written as DNA, the CDR3 is TGCAGTGCTAGAGATCTTGGACAGCGTAACTATGGCTACACCTTC. This encodes CSARDLGQRNYGYTF. The chain has TRBV20-1 and TRBJ1-2; tentatively, D is TRBD1 (6 bases). The CDR3 runs to 15 residues. The germline V gene has CDR1 DFQATT and CDR2 SNEGSKA (reference sequence). V lost 0 bases, J lost 1 base, and 12 bases lay in between.

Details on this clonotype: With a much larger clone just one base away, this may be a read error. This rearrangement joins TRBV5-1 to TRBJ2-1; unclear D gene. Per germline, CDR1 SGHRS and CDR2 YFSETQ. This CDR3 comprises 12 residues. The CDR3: CPSSLGSVEQFF. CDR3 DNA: TGCCCCAGCAGCTTGGGTAGTGTTGAGCAGTTCTTC.

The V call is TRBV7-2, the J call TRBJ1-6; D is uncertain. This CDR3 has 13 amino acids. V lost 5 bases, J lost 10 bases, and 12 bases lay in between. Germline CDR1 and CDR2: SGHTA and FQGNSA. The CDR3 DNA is TGTGCCAGCAGCCTCTCCCTCAGGTCACCCCTCCACTTT. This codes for CASSLSLRSPLHF.

The CDR3 loop is CASSLVQGAAGDTQYF. DNA of the CDR3: TGTGCCAGCAGCTTAGTTCAGGGGGCGGCAGGAGATACGCAGTATTTT. This chain joins TRBV11-2 and TRBJ2-3; 8 positions match TRBD1. V lost 1 base to trimming and J lost 5 bases; unmatched junction nucleotides: 8. Germline CDR1 is SGHAT and CDR2 is FQNNGV. CDR3 length: 16 amino acids.

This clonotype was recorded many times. This chain's CDR3 is CASSLEGRTDTQYF. CDR3 DNA: TGCGCCAGCAGCTTGGAGGGACGCACAGATACGCAGTATTTT. The chain uses TRBV5-1 and TRBJ2-3, with D perhaps assigned TRBD1 or TRBD2 (5 bases each). Germline V gene sequence: CDR1 SGHRS, CDR2 YFSETQ. V was pared by 0 bases and J by 1 base, with 6 bases between. The CDR3 is 14 amino acids.

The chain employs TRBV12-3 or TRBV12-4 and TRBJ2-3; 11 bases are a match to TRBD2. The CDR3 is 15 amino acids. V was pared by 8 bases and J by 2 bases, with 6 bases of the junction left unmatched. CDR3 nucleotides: TGTGCCAGCCGAACTAGCGGGGGACCCACAGATACGCAGTATTTT. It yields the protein CASRTSGGPTDTQYF.

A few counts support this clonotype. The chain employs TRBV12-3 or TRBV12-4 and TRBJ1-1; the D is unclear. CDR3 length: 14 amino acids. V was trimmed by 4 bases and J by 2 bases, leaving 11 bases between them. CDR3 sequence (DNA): TGTGCCAGCAGTTCCCTCGATGACAACACTGAAGCTTTCTTT. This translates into CASSSLDDNTEAFF.